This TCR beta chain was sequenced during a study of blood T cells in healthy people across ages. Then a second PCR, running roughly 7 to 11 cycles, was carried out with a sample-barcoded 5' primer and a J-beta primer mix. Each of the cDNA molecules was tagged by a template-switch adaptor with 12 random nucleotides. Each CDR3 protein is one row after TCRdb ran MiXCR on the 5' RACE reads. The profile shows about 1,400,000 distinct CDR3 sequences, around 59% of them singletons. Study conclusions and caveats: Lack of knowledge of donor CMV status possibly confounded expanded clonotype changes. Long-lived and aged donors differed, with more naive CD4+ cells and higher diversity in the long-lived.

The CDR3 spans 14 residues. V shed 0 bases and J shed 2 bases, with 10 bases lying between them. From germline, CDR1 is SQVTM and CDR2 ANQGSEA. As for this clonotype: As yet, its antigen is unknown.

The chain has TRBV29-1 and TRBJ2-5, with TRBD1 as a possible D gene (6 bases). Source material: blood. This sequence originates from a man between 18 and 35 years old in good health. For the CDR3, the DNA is TGCAGCGTTGAAGACAGGGGCCTACAAGAGACCCAGTACTTC. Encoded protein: CSVEDRGLQETQYF. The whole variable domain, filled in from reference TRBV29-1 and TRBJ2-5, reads SAVISQKPSRDICQRGTSLTIQCQVDSQVTMMFWYRQQPGQSLTLIATANQGSEATYESGFVIDKFPISRPNLTFSTLTVSNMSPEDSSIYLCSVEDRGLQETQYFGPGTRLLVL.